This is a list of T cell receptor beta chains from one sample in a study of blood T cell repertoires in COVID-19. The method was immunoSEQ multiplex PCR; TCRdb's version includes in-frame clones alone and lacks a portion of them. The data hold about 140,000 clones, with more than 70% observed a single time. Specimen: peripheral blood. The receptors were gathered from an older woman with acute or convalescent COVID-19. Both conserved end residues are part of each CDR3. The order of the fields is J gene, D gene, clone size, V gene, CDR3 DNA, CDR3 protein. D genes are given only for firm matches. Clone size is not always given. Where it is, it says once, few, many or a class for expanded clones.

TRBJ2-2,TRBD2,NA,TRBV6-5,TGTGCCAGCGCGGGGGGGCCCGACACCGGGGAGCTGTTTTTT,CASAGGPDTGELFF
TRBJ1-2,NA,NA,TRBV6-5,TGTGCCAGCAGTCTATACGGGACCACAGGGGGCTACACCTTC,CASSLYGTTGGYTF
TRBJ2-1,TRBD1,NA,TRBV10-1,TGCGCCAGCAGTGGTTCCCGGGACAGGGTCTTTAGCTCCTACAATGAGCAGTTCTTC,CASSGSRDRVFSSYNEQFF
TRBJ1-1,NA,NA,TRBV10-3,TGTGCCATCAGGGAGTCAGGGGTGGGCACTGAAGCTTTCTTT,CAIRESGVGTEAFF
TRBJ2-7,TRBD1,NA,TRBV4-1,TGCGCCAGCAGCCAAGCCGGGACAGACTACGAGCAGTACTTC,CASSQAGTDYEQYF
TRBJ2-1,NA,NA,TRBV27,TGTGCCAGCAGTTTACCCCCAGGGCCCTCCTACAATGAGCAGTTCTTC,CASSLPPGPSYNEQFF
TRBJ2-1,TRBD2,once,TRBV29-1,TGCAGCGTTGGGACTAGCCTCTACAATGAGCAGTTCTTC,CSVGTSLYNEQFF
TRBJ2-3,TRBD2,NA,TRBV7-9,TGTGCCAGCAGCTCCGTACTAGCGGGGACAGATACGCAGTATTTT,CASSSVLAGTDTQYF
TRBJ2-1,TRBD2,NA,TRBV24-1,TGTGCCACCAGTCCTCAACGGGGGGGCGTATACAATGAGCAGTTCTTC,CATSPQRGGVYNEQFF
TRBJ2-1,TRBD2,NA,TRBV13,TGTGCCAGCAGCCTGGGACTACTCAATGAGCAGTTCTTC,CASSLGLLNEQFF
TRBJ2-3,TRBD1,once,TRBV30,TGTGCCTGGAGTGCCGGCATGACAGGGGCTAACACAGATACGCAGTATTTT,CAWSAGMTGANTDTQYF
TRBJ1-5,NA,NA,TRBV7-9,TGTGCCAGCAGCTTAGAGGGGGGAGGGCAGCCCCAGCATTTT,CASSLEGGGQPQHF
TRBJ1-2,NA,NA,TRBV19,TGTGCCAGTAGTAACAGTCCGTATGGCTACACCTTC,CASSNSPYGYTF
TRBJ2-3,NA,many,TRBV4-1,TGCGCCAGCAGCCAATCGAGGACAGGGCGGGGGACAGATACGCAGTATTTT,CASSQSRTGRGTDTQYF
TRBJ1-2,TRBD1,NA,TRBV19,TGTGCCAGTACCCGCGACAGGGGCTACTATGGCTACACCTTC,CASTRDRGYYGYTF
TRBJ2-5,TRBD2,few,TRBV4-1,TGCGCCAGCAGCCAAGATCGGGGACTAGCGGGCCTGACCCAGTACTTC,CASSQDRGLAGLTQYF
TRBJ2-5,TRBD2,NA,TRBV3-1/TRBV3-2,TGTGCCAGCAGCCGCTTGGGGGGGGAGACCCAGTACTTC,CASSRLGGETQYF
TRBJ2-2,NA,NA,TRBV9,TGTGCCAGCAGCTCCAAGGGGACTGACACCGGGGAGCTGTTTTTT,CASSSKGTDTGELFF
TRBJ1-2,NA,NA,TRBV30,TGTGCCTGGAGTGTACTCCGAAAAGAGGAGGATGGCTACACCTTC,CAWSVLRKEEDGYTF
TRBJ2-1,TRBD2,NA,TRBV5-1,TGCGCCAGCAGCTTGGGGCCTAAGCGGGGGGCCCCATCTGAGCAGTTCTTC,CASSLGPKRGAPSEQFF
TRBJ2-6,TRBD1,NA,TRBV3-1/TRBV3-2,TGTGCCAGCAGCCAACATCCGGGACAGAGCTCTGGGGCCAACGTCCTGACTTTC,CASSQHPGQSSGANVLTF
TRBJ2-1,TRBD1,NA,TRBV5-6,TGTGCCAGCAGTCACCGGGACAGAATTTACAATGAGCAGTTCTTC,CASSHRDRIYNEQFF
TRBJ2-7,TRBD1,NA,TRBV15,TGTGCCACCAGCAGAGTAATAACAGGGGCCTACGAGCAGTACTTC,CATSRVITGAYEQYF
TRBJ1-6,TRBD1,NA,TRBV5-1,TGCGCCAGCAGCTACACGACAGGGGTTGATTCACCCCTCCACTTT,CASSYTTGVDSPLHF
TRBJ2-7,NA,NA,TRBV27,TGTGCCAGCAGCCGGACAGGAGGGAACTACGAGCAGTACTTC,CASSRTGGNYEQYF
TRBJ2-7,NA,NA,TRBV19,TGTGCCAGTAGTATAACCCAGGGTTACGAGCAGTACTTC,CASSITQGYEQYF
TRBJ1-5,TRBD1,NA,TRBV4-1,TGCGCCAGCAGCCAACCTCGACAGGGTAGCAATCAGCCCCAGCATTTT,CASSQPRQGSNQPQHF
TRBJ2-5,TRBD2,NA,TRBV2,TGTGCCAGCGGGCTAGCGGGGGGGTACCAAGAGACCCAGTACTTC,CASGLAGGYQETQYF
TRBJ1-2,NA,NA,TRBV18,TGTGCCAGCTCACCACAGACAGGAATCTATGGCTACACCTTC,CASSPQTGIYGYTF
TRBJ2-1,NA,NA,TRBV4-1,TGCGCCAGCAGCCAAAAACCCAGGGTCCCTCCCCATGAGCAGTTCTTC,CASSQKPRVPPHEQFF
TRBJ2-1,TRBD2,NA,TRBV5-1,TGCGCCAGCAGCTCGTGGACTAGCGGGTTTCCTAGGGAGGACAATGAGCAGTTCTTC,CASSSWTSGFPREDNEQFF
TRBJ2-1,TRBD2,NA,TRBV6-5,TGTGCCAGCAGGGCCACTAGCGGGGGGGTCGGTGAGCAGTTCTTC,CASRATSGGVGEQFF
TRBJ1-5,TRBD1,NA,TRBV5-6,TGTGCCAGCAGCATATGGACAGGGGGCTGGAGCAATCAGCCCCAGCATTTT,CASSIWTGGWSNQPQHF
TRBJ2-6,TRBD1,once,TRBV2,TGTGCCAGCAGTAGACAGGGGGTTGCTGGGGCCAACGTCCTGACTTTC,CASSRQGVAGANVLTF
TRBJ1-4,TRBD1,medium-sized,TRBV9,TGTGCCAGCAGCGTTACAGGGGGCCCGGGGGAAAAACTGTTTTTT,CASSVTGGPGEKLFF
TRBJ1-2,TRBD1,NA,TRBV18,TGTGCCAGCTCACCAGGGGACAGGGACTATGGCTACACCTTC,CASSPGDRDYGYTF
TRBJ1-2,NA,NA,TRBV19,TGTGCCGGGGAACTGGACAGTTTCGTCTTC,CAGELDSFVF
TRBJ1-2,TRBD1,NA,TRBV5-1,TGCGCCAGCAGCCAGTCAGGGGGCTTAAACTATGGCTACACCTTC,CASSQSGGLNYGYTF
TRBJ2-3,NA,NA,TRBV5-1,TGCGCCAGCAGGATGGATCTAGCTCTCCGCACAGATACGCAGTATTTT,CASRMDLALRTDTQYF
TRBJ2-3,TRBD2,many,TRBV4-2,TGTGCCAGCAGCCAAGAAATTAGCGGACTAGCTCCCACAGATACGCAGTATTTT,CASSQEISGLAPTDTQYF
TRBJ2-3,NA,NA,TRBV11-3,TGTGCCAGCAGCTTGAGGTCCGGGAATACGCAGTATTTT,CASSLRSGNTQYF
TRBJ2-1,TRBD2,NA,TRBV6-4,TGTGCCAGCAGTGGTCTCCGCGGGGGGGTTAATGAGCAGTTCTTC,CASSGLRGGVNEQFF